Shown below are 21 T cell receptor beta chains from a single sample sequenced in a study of CD8 T cells in Susac syndrome. Random hexamers were used to reverse transcribe roughly 0.5 to 1 ug of RNA. Each CDR3 protein gets one entry after TCRdb re-called the immunoSEQ multiplex PCR reads with MiXCR. This table holds tens of thousands of distinct CDR3 sequences, 93% found once. The sequenced material came from CD4+ T cells from PBMCs. Source of these receptors: a human donor with Susac syndrome.

The rearrangement uses TRBV23-1 and TRBJ1-2, with D possibly matching TRBD1 (5 bases). TRBV23-1 is classed as an ORF, of uncertain function. V was trimmed by 4 bases and J by 8 bases, leaving 14 bases between them. The length of the CDR3 is 13 residues. This CDR3 reads CASSPGGGRGYTF. Written as DNA, the CDR3 is TGCGCCAGCAGTCCCGGGGGAGGGCGAGGCTACACCTTC.

V gene TRBV7-2 combines with J gene TRBJ2-7; D might be TRBD1 (5 bases). Germline CDR1 is SGHTA and CDR2 is FQGNSA. Trimming left V 1 base short and J 1 base short, with 11 bases between. This CDR3 contains 15 residues. The CDR3 DNA reads TGTGCCAGCAGCTTAGGGGGCTCTTCGTCCTACGAGCAGTACTTC. It encodes CASSLGGSSSYEQYF.

The chain joins TRBV18 to TRBJ1-2, with D maybe TRBD1 (5 bases). This CDR3 comprises 14 residues. V gave up 3 bases and J gave up 8 bases, with 16 bases separating them. The germline gives CDR1 KGHSH, CDR2 LQKENI. The CDR3 sequence: CASSPSRDGWGYTF. The CDR3, as DNA: TGTGCCAGCTCACCTTCCAGGGACGGATGGGGCTACACCTTC.

This clonotype occurred a few times. V usage is TRBV12-3 or TRBV12-4 and J usage is TRBJ1-6; 7 bases align to TRBD1. This CDR3 spans 15 amino acids. V shed 5 bases, J shed 4 bases, and the junction held 5 bases outside the gene matches. The CDR3 DNA is TGTGCCAGCAGTCCAGGGACAGTGTATAATTCACCCCTCCACTTT. Translating gives CASSPGTVYNSPLHF.

The chain uses TRBV30 and TRBJ1-1, with D perhaps TRBD1 (5 bases). Between the trimmed V and J ends, which lost 4 bases and 7 bases, there was a span of 22 bases. Germline V gene lookup returns CDR1 GTSNPN and CDR2 SVGIG (reference sequence). The CDR3 sequence is 15 residues long. The CDR3 region is CAWIPLRGKKGEAFF. In nucleotides, the CDR3 is TGTGCCTGGATCCCCTTGAGGGGTAAGAAGGGTGAAGCTTTCTTT. Together with reference TRBV30 and TRBJ1-1, the CDR3 gives the full variable domain: SQTIHQWPATLVQPVGSPLSLECTVEGTSNPNLYWYRQAAGRGLQLLFYSVGIGQISSEVPQNLSASRPQDRQFILSSKKLLLSDSGFYLCAWIPLRGKKGEAFFGQGTRLTVV.

As DNA, the CDR3 is TGTGCCAGCAGTGGGGACACGGAGCGATGGAACACTGAAGCTTTCTTT. Translation: CASSGDTERWNTEAFF. The V and J genes are TRBV2 and TRBJ1-1; D may be TRBD1 (6 bases). V dropped 4 bases and J dropped 1 base, with 16 bases sitting between them. Germline CDR1 and CDR2: SNHLY and FYNNEI. The CDR3 length is 16 residues.

This clonotype was recorded once. V is TRBV3-1 and J is TRBJ1-2; D is unclear. V dropped 2 bases and J dropped 8 bases, with 18 bases sitting between them. This CDR3 is 15 amino acids long. From germline, CDR1 is LGHDT and CDR2 YNNKEL (reference sequence). CDR3 sequence: CASSQLTGPIIGYTF. CDR3 nucleotides: TGTGCCAGCAGCCAACTAACTGGACCGATCATCGGCTACACCTTC.

The V and J genes are TRBV7-9 and TRBJ1-2, with D uncertain. Trimming took 4 bases from V and 4 from J, leaving 13 bases between them. Per germline, CDR1 SEHNR and CDR2 FQNEAQ (reference sequence). This CDR3 region has 14 residues. The CDR3 nucleotides are TGTGCCAGCAGCTGGACGGGGTCGTCCTATGGCTACACCTTC. Amino acids: CASSWTGSSYGYTF. Complete variable domain (other parts from reference TRBV7-9 and TRBJ1-2): DTGVSQNPRHKITKRGQNVTFRCDPISEHNRLYWYRQTLGQGPEFLTYFQNEAQLEKSRLLSDRFSAERPKGSFSTLEIQRTEQGDSAMYLCASSWTGSSYGYTFGSGTRLTVV.

The chain recombines TRBV9 with TRBJ2-3; D uncertain. CDR3 length: 13 amino acids. Germline CDR1 SGDLS, CDR2 YYNGEE. Trimming stripped 0 bases from V and 7 bases from J, with 9 bases between. CDR3 coding DNA: TGTGCCAGCAGCGTAGCTACGAGGAATACGCAGTATTTT. Its protein is CASSVATRNTQYF.

The chain carries TRBV3-1 and TRBJ1-1; the D gene is possibly TRBD1 (6 bases). Per germline, CDR1 LGHDT and CDR2 YNNKEL (reference sequence). Trimming shortened V by 5 bases and J by 1 base, and 11 bases separated the two germline ends. CDR3 length: 14 residues. The chain's CDR3 is CASSSGASNTEAFF. The DNA for the CDR3 is TGTGCCAGCAGCTCAGGGGCCTCGAACACTGAAGCTTTCTTT. The full variable domain, completed using reference TRBV3-1 and TRBJ1-1, is DTAVSQTPKYLVTQMGNDKSIKCEQNLGHDTMYWYKQDSKKFLKIMFSYNNKELIINETVPNRFSPKSPDKAHLNLHINSLELGDSAVYFCASSSGASNTEAFFGQGTRLTVV.

V is TRBV23-1 and J is TRBJ2-5, with D unresolved. TRBV23-1 is marked as an open reading frame, function uncertain. Trimming cost V 3 bases and J 2 bases, with 10 bases left between them. The CDR3 length is 14 residues. The CDR3 spells CASSQPISQETQYF. CDR3 DNA sequence: TGCGCCAGCAGTCAGCCTATCTCTCAAGAGACCCAGTACTTC.

Turning to this clonotype: At one end the junction does not follow the germline gene, possibly because of a read error. The rearrangement uses TRBV19 and TRBJ2-3; D may be TRBD1 or TRBD2 (5 bases each). CDR1 LNHDA and CDR2 SQIVND come from the germline V gene (reference sequence). The CDR3 extends over 14 amino acids. The chain's CDR3 is CASSIVRGEDPQYF. CDR3 in DNA: TGTGCCAGTAGTATAGTGAGGGGAGAAGATCCGCAGTATTTT.

The J gene is TRBJ2-7, the V gene TRBV5-5; no definite D call. CDR3 length: 13 amino acids. Trimming took 2 bases from V and 1 from J, leaving 7 bases between them. Germline V CDR1 and CDR2: SGHKS, YYEKEE (reference sequence). The CDR3 loop reads CASSLHGSYEQYF. The CDR3 bases are TGTGCCAGCAGCTTACACGGATCCTACGAGCAGTACTTC. The whole variable domain, remainder taken from reference TRBV5-5 and TRBJ2-7, is DAGVTQSPTHLIKTRGQQVTLRCSPISGHKSVSWYQQVLGQGPQFIFQYYEKEERGRGNFPDRFSARQFPNYSSELNVNALLLGDSALYLCASSLHGSYEQYFGPGTRLTVT.

This chain connects TRBV20-1 to TRBJ2-7; 8 bases fit TRBD1. CDR1 is DFQATT and CDR2 is SNEGSKA in the germline V gene (reference sequence). CDR3 size: 13 residues. The ends lost 4 bases at V and 5 bases at J; junction bases unmatched: 7. The CDR3 spells CSATGQGGNEQYF. The CDR3, as DNA: TGCAGTGCTACAGGACAGGGTGGCAACGAGCAGTACTTC.

The gene calls are TRBV11-2 and TRBJ1-2; no reliable D call. The CDR3 has 12 residues. Looked up from germline, CDR1 is SGHAT and CDR2 is FQNNGV. V lost 4 bases to trimming and J lost 8 bases, with 11 bases between them. The CDR3 DNA is TGTGCCAGCAGCTACGAGCGGGGAGGCTACACCTTC. Protein product: CASSYERGGYTF.

The rearrangement joins TRBV19 to TRBJ2-7; 14 nucleotides match TRBD2. CDR3 size: 15 residues. V lost 3 bases, J lost 2 bases, and 0 bases stayed unmatched. From germline, CDR1 is LNHDA and CDR2 SQIVND (reference sequence). The CDR3: CASSMGLAGAYEQYF. The CDR3 DNA is TGTGCCAGTAGTATGGGACTAGCGGGGGCCTACGAGCAGTACTTC.

V gene TRBV6-2 or TRBV6-3 combines with J gene TRBJ2-7; possible D gene TRBD2, 5 bases. V was clipped by 0 bases and J by 3 bases, with 18 bases between them. The germline gives CDR1 MNHEY, CDR2 SVGEGT. The CDR3 has 17 residues. CDR3 protein: CASSYSRWRTGIYEQYF. The CDR3 bases are TGTGCCAGCAGTTACTCGAGGTGGCGGACTGGAATCTACGAGCAGTACTTC.

The chain uses TRBV4-3 and TRBJ1-4; 9 bases line up with TRBD1. Germline trimming cut 1 base from V and 8 bases from J; bases unmatched to any gene: 11. The CDR3 is 17 amino acids. The V gene's germline CDR1 is LGHNA and CDR2 YSLEER. CDR3 amino acids: CASSQAERTGASEKLFF. DNA for the CDR3: TGCGCCAGCAGCCAAGCAGAACGGACAGGGGCTAGCGAAAAACTGTTTTTT.

The J gene is TRBJ2-7, the V gene TRBV5-1; 7 bases fit TRBD2. This CDR3 has 15 residues. Germline assignment: CDR1 SGHRS and CDR2 YFSETQ. Losses at the gene ends were 0 bases for V and 0 bases for J; bases not matched to a gene: 3. The CDR3: CASSLEGLDSYEQYF. For the CDR3, the DNA is TGCGCCAGCAGCTTGGAAGGACTAGACTCCTACGAGCAGTACTTC.

V and J are TRBV18 and TRBJ2-1, with a possible D match to TRBD1 (5 bases). CDR1 and CDR2 (germline): KGHSH, LQKENI. V gave up 4 bases and J gave up 0 bases, with 10 bases separating them. The CDR3 length is 15 residues. CDR3: CASSQDSSSYNEQFF. CDR3 DNA sequence: TGTGCCAGCTCACAAGACAGCAGCTCCTACAATGAGCAGTTCTTC. The whole variable domain, remainder taken from reference TRBV18 and TRBJ2-1, is NAGVMQNPRHLVRRRGQEARLRCSPMKGHSHVYWYRQLPEEGLKFMVYLQKENIIDESGMPKERFSAEFPKEGPSILRIQQVVRGDSAAYFCASSQDSSSYNEQFFGPGTRLTVL.

The chain is built from TRBV5-1 and TRBJ1-4, with TRBD1 as a possible D gene (6 bases). Germline CDR1 SGHRS, CDR2 YFSETQ. The CDR3 spans 16 residues. Trimming stripped 3 bases from V and 4 bases from J, with 16 bases between. The DNA for the CDR3 is TGCGCCAGCAGCTCGGCCTCAGGGGCTGGTAATGAAAAACTGTTTTTT. Translation gives CASSSASGAGNEKLFF.